A selection of T cell receptor beta chains follows, all from one sample in a study of post-analysis software for immune sequencing data. TCRdb re-derived calls from the PCR reads in MiXCR, one entry per CDR3 protein. The sample shows about 500,000 distinct CDR3 sequences, around 40% of them seen only once. The sequenced sample consisted of blood. These receptors originate from a girl aged 10-17 years with multiple sclerosis. The CDR3 runs from the conserved cysteine through the conserved F or W. Fields, in order: CDR3 DNA, CDR3 protein, J gene, D gene, V gene, CDR3 length, clone size. The D gene is left open where the match is weak. Clone size is shown for a subset of rows, as once, few, many or a class of expanded clone.

TGCGCCAGCAGCTTGCCGGGACAGGGGAACGAGCAGTACTTC	CASSLPGQGNEQYF	TRBJ2-7	TRBD1	TRBV5-1	14	-
TGTGCCACCAATTACAGGGGGCAGACTGAAGCTTTCTTT	CATNYRGQTEAFF	TRBJ1-1	TRBD1	TRBV6-6	13	-
TGCGCCAGCAGTGGGCCTTATAGGACTAGCGGGAGAGTGGGACAAGAGACCCAGTACTTC	CASSGPYRTSGRVGQETQYF	TRBJ2-5	TRBD2	TRBV10-2	20	-
TGTGCCAGCAGCGGATTGACAGGGCCCTACAATGAGCAGTTCTTC	CASSGLTGPYNEQFF	TRBJ2-1	TRBD1	TRBV7-2	15	few
TGTGCCAGCAGCTACAGGGAGGGAAGCTCCTACAATGAGCAGTTCTTC	CASSYREGSSYNEQFF	TRBJ2-1	-	TRBV5-5	16	-
TGTGCCAGCAGCCCACAACGAGGCTATGGCTACACCTTC	CASSPQRGYGYTF	TRBJ1-2	-	TRBV28	13	few
TGTGCCAGCAGTCTCCGGGTCATGAACACTGAAGCTTTCTTT	CASSLRVMNTEAFF	TRBJ1-1	-	TRBV6-5	14	-
TGTGCCAGCAGCTCGTACGACAGCTCCTACAATGAGCAGTTCTTC	CASSSYDSSYNEQFF	TRBJ2-1	-	TRBV7-9	15	few
TGCGCCAGTCCGGGACTAGCGGGAGATGGCCGCCTCTACGAGCAGTACTTC	CASPGLAGDGRLYEQYF	TRBJ2-7	TRBD2	TRBV10-1	17	-
TGCGCCAGCAGCTTGGGGACTAGCGTCCCCAATGAGCAGTTCTTC	CASSLGTSVPNEQFF	TRBJ2-1	TRBD2	TRBV5-1	15	-
TGTGCCAGCAGTACCACCGCGGACAGGGAAGAGACCCAGTACTTC	CASSTTADREETQYF	TRBJ2-5	TRBD1	TRBV12-3/TRBV12-4	15	many